Each of the 26 T cell receptor beta chains below was sequenced from the same sample in a study of blood T cell repertoires in COVID-19. Using immunoSEQ multiplex PCR, the repertoire was profiled, and TCRdb retains in-frame clones only, with some absent. The sample lists about 130,000 clones; roughly 86% were seen once. The sequencing sample was made of peripheral blood. The receptor source for this set is a human donor in a cohort sampled during active COVID-19.

This rearrangement joins TRBV5-1 to TRBJ2-2; 9 positions agree with TRBD1. Germline V gene lookup returns CDR1 SGHRS and CDR2 YFSETQ. The CDR3 has 17 residues. J gave up 1 base and V 1 base, and 5 bases lay outside the gene matches. DNA for the CDR3: TGCGCCAGCAGCTTGTATGGGACAGGGCGGAACACCGGGGAGCTGTTTTTT. This codes for CASSLYGTGRNTGELFF.

This clone was seen only once. The chain employs TRBV5-3 and TRBJ2-7; 11 positions match TRBD2. TRBV5-3 is recorded as an ORF, its role being uncertain. The CDR3 is 15 amino acids. The V segment lost 4 bases and the J segment 2 bases; nucleotides outside the gene matches: 5. CDR3 loop: CARSVTSGATYEQYF. The CDR3, as DNA: TGTGCCAGAAGCGTGACTAGCGGGGCGACCTACGAGCAGTACTTC.

The rearrangement links TRBV10-3 to TRBJ1-2; 7 nucleotides line up with TRBD1. The germline V gene has CDR1 ENHRY and CDR2 SYGVKD. With 5 bases clipped from V and 4 bases from J, the junction kept 10 bases outside the gene matches. This CDR3 comprises 15 residues. The CDR3 sequence: CAISLRAGGIYGYTF. DNA of the CDR3: TGTGCCATCAGTCTTCGGGCAGGGGGTATCTATGGCTACACCTTC.

This clone was found once. The V and J genes are TRBV25-1 and TRBJ2-7; 12 nucleotides line up with TRBD1. The CDR3 runs to 14 residues. J was trimmed by 5 bases and V by 4 bases; bases with no gene match: 3. Per the germline V gene, CDR1 is MGHDK and CDR2 is SYGVNS. CDR3 DNA sequence: TGTGCCAGCAGTGTCGGGACAGGGGGCAACGAGCAGTACTTC. Translation gives CASSVGTGGNEQYF.

The chain recombines TRBV3-1 (or the pseudogene TRBV3-2) with TRBJ2-7, with TRBD2 matching over 11 bases. Germline V lookup: CDR1 LGHDT, CDR2 YNNKEL (reference sequence). The CDR3 sequence is 14 residues long. V lost 5 bases to trimming and J lost 6 bases; unmatched junction nucleotides: 6. The CDR3, as DNA: TGTGCCAGCAGCAACCTAGCGGGGGGTGTCGAGCAGTACTTC. Translation: CASSNLAGGVEQYF.

The chain joins TRBV7-3 to TRBJ2-3; perhaps TRBD2 as D (5 bases). Trimming pared 5 bases from V and 0 bases from J, leaving 15 bases between. In germline, CDR1 is SGHTA, CDR2 FQGTGA. The CDR3 has 16 amino acids. The CDR3 DNA follows: TGTGCCAGCAGCCTGAATAGCGCCACTAGCACAGATACGCAGTATTTT. Protein sequence: CASSLNSATSTDTQYF.

The V call is TRBV10-3, the J call TRBJ2-1; TRBD2 matches at 14 bases. Germline CDR1 reads ENHRY; CDR2 reads SYGVKD. This CDR3 has 13 amino acids. The V and J ends lost 8 bases and 7 bases, in that order; junction bases with no gene match: 1. The CDR3 sequence is CAIRLAGGNEQFF. CDR3 DNA sequence: TGTGCCATCCGACTAGCGGGGGGGAATGAGCAGTTCTTC.

This chain joins TRBV11-2 and TRBJ1-1; no clear D. Per germline, CDR1 SGHAT and CDR2 FQNNGV. CDR3 length: 14 amino acids. Between the trimmed V and J ends, which lost 1 base and 3 bases, there was a span of 9 bases. This chain's CDR3 is CASSLVGGDTEAFF. The CDR3, as DNA: TGTGCCAGCAGCTTAGTCGGCGGGGACACTGAAGCTTTCTTT.

The chain employs TRBV18 and TRBJ2-1, with TRBD2 matching over 10 bases. This CDR3 has 17 amino acids. CDR1 and CDR2 from the germline V gene are KGHSH and LQKENI. The V segment lost 1 base and the J segment 10 bases; nucleotides outside the gene matches: 13. CDR3 residues: CASSPRGSGGASGEQFF. The CDR3 nucleotides are TGTGCCAGCTCACCACGGGGCAGCGGGGGGGCTTCGGGAGAGCAGTTCTTC.

V gene TRBV7-2 combines with J gene TRBJ2-5; D remains ambiguous. Germline values: CDR1 SGHTA, CDR2 FQGNSA. CDR3 length: 14 residues. The V and J ends lost 1 base and 0 bases respectively, with 6 bases between them. The CDR3 region is CASSLGSNQETQYF. CDR3 DNA sequence: TGTGCCAGCAGCTTAGGTTCTAACCAAGAGACCCAGTACTTC.

In this sample, this clone turned up once. The chain carries TRBV5-1 and TRBJ2-5; the D gene is possibly TRBD2 (6 bases). V gave up 0 bases and J gave up 2 bases, with 11 bases separating them. The CDR3 length is 15 residues. Germline values: CDR1 SGHRS, CDR2 YFSETQ. The CDR3 DNA is TGCGCCAGCAGCTTGGAGGCGGGGCAGCAAGAGACCCAGTACTTC. Translating gives CASSLEAGQQETQYF.

This clone occurred a few times. The chain employs TRBV6-2 or TRBV6-3 and TRBJ1-5; the match to TRBD1 covers 10 bases. Germline V gene data show CDR1 as MNHEY and CDR2 as SVGEGT. The CDR3 contains 18 residues. The J segment lost 6 bases and the V segment lost 5 bases, leaving 16 bases of the junction unmatched. CDR3 DNA: TGTGCCAGCAGTCCCGGGACAGGGGACGGGTGGATGGGTCAGCCCCAGCATTTT. Amino acid sequence: CASSPGTGDGWMGQPQHF.

This clone was seen only once. V usage is TRBV11-3 and J usage is TRBJ2-3; a weak D match, TRBD1 (5 bases). V lost 4 bases, J lost 4 bases, and 18 bases lay in between. The CDR3 is 16 amino acids. In germline, CDR1 is SGHNT, CDR2 YENEEA. The CDR3 is CASSYGDSRGPDTQYF. Here the CDR3 DNA reads TGTGCCAGCAGCTACGGCGATTCAAGGGGTCCAGATACGCAGTATTTT.

V gene TRBV6-5 combines with J gene TRBJ2-1, with 10 positions matching TRBD1. This CDR3 comprises 14 residues. The V gene's germline CDR1 is MNHEY and CDR2 SVGAGI. V trimming: 4 bases; J trimming: 12 bases; junction bases outside the gene matches: 9. The CDR3 DNA sequence: TGTGCCAGCAGTTCCCCGGGACAGGGGTTTCGGCAGTTCTTC. Its protein is CASSSPGQGFRQFF.

The genes are TRBV5-4 and TRBJ2-5; D is ambiguous. The CDR3 is made up of 12 amino acids. Trimming took off 3 bases at V and 1 base at J, with 4 bases between the two ends. Germline V gives CDR1 SGHNT, CDR2 YYREEE (reference sequence). CDR3 amino acids: CASSSLQETQYF. In DNA, the CDR3 is TGTGCCAGCAGCTCTCTCCAAGAGACCCAGTACTTC.

A few counts support this clone. This chain joins TRBV19 and TRBJ1-1; 8 bases agree with TRBD1. CDR1 is LNHDA, CDR2 SQIVND, per germline (reference sequence). The CDR3 runs 13 residues. V trimming: 4 bases; J trimming: 5 bases; junction bases outside the gene matches: 3. The CDR3 sequence: CASSRRQGTEAFF. The CDR3 DNA follows: TGTGCCAGTAGTAGGAGACAGGGGACTGAAGCTTTCTTT.

The J gene is TRBJ1-2, the V gene TRBV4-1, with D maybe TRBD1 (5 bases). Trimming pared 2 bases from V and 3 bases from J, leaving 7 bases between. The germline CDR1 and CDR2 sequences are MGHRA and YSYEKL. This CDR3 comprises 13 residues. The CDR3 DNA reads TGCGCCAGCAGCCAACAGACAGACTATGGCTACACCTTC. Translating it yields CASSQQTDYGYTF.

The chain recombines TRBV5-6 with TRBJ1-2; D is ambiguous. CDR1 is SGHDT and CDR2 is YYEEEE in the germline V gene. The CDR3 runs 16 residues. V lost 4 bases and J lost 4, with 20 bases in between. CDR3 DNA sequence: TGTGCCAGCAGCGCAGATGGCGGCGCCGGTGCCTATGGCTACACCTTC. This sequence encodes CASSADGGAGAYGYTF. Using reference TRBV5-6 and TRBJ1-2 for the parts outside the CDR3, the full variable domain is DAGVTQSPTHLIKTRGQQVTLRCSPKSGHDTVSWYQQALGQGPQFIFQYYEEEERQRGNFPDRFSGHQFPNYSSELNVNALLLGDSALYLCASSADGGAGAYGYTFGSGTRLTVV.

The V call is TRBV7-2, the J call TRBJ2-1, with TRBD2 matching over 8 bases. CDR1 and CDR2 (germline): SGHTA, FQGNSA. There are 15 residues in the CDR3. With 1 base clipped from V and 9 bases from J, the junction kept 8 bases outside the gene matches. Written as DNA, the CDR3 is TGTGCCAGCAGCTTAGTAGCGGGGAGTTCAGGTGAGCAGTTCTTC. Translating it yields CASSLVAGSSGEQFF.

This clone was seen a single time. The chain is built from TRBV5-1 and TRBJ1-5; D call uncertain. In germline, CDR1 is SGHRS, CDR2 YFSETQ. Trimming removed 5 bases from V and 7 bases from J, with 19 bases in between. The CDR3 totals 15 residues. DNA for the CDR3: TGCGCCAGCAGACTGGACTCCCTAGATAGCCAGCCCCAGCATTTT. Its translation is CASRLDSLDSQPQHF.

This chain links TRBV19 with TRBJ2-7; D not certain. The germline CDR1 and CDR2 sequences are LNHDA and SQIVND (reference sequence). Trimming took off 4 bases at V and 0 bases at J, with 7 bases between the two ends. CDR3 size: 13 residues. As DNA, the CDR3 is TGTGCCAGTAGTACCCTAAACTCCTACGAGCAGTACTTC. As protein: CASSTLNSYEQYF. The variable domain in full, with the rest retrieved from reference TRBV19 and TRBJ2-7, is DGGITQSPKYLFRKEGQNVTLSCEQNLNHDAMYWYRQDPGQGLRLIYYSQIVNDFQKGDIAEGYSVSREKKESFPLTVTSAQKNPTAFYLCASSTLNSYEQYFGPGTRLTVT.

The chain employs TRBV12-3 or TRBV12-4 and TRBJ2-7; D is perhaps TRBD2 (5 bases). The CDR3 length is 12 residues. The V and J ends lost 7 bases and 7 bases respectively, with 14 bases between them. CDR3 bases: TGTGCCAGCACCATGGAAGGGAGAGAGCAGTACTTC. It codes for CASTMEGREQYF.

A few counts support this clone. The rearrangement joins TRBV5-1 to TRBJ1-6; a weak D match, TRBD1 (6 bases). From germline, CDR1 is SGHRS and CDR2 YFSETQ. CDR3 size: 18 residues. V gave up 1 base and J gave up 4 bases, with 18 bases separating them. CDR3 bases: TGCGCCAGCAGCTTGTCTTTCGCAGGGGCTAGTTATAATTCACCCCTCCACTTT. Translating it yields CASSLSFAGASYNSPLHF. Together with reference TRBV5-1 and TRBJ1-6, the CDR3 gives the full variable domain: KAGVTQTPRYLIKTRGQQVTLSCSPISGHRSVSWYQQTPGQGLQFLFEYFSETQRNKGNFPGRFSGRQFSNSRSEMNVSTLELGDSALYLCASSLSFAGASYNSPLHFGNGTRLTVT.

The chain joins TRBV3-1 (or the pseudogene TRBV3-2) to TRBJ1-5; no firm D call. Trimming pared 1 base from V and 4 bases from J, leaving 5 bases between. Germline values: CDR1 LGHDT, CDR2 YNNKEL (reference sequence). This CDR3 region has 13 residues. CDR3 bases: TGTGCCAGCAGCCAAGGGCGGAATCAGCCCCAGCATTTT. It yields the protein CASSQGRNQPQHF.

The chain is built from TRBV19 and TRBJ2-3, with TRBD2 identical over 8 bases. The junction had 12 bases not matched to a gene; V was cut back by 7 bases and J by 9 bases. The CDR3 spans 14 residues. Germline lookup yields CDR1 LNHDA and CDR2 SQIVND (reference sequence). For the CDR3, the DNA is TGTGCCAGTACTTCGAGCGGGGGCCCCCACACGCAGTATTTT. This encodes CASTSSGGPHTQYF. Filled out from reference TRBV19 and TRBJ2-3, the complete variable domain reads DGGITQSPKYLFRKEGQNVTLSCEQNLNHDAMYWYRQDPGQGLRLIYYSQIVNDFQKGDIAEGYSVSREKKESFPLTVTSAQKNPTAFYLCASTSSGGPHTQYFGPGTRLTVL.

The chain couples TRBV3-1 (or the pseudogene TRBV3-2) to TRBJ1-1; 7 bases line up with TRBD1. Germline-derived CDR1 and CDR2 are LGHDT and YNNKEL (reference sequence). V lost 5 bases and J lost 7; bases outside the gene matches: 10. The CDR3 is 14 amino acids. CDR3 region: CASSDQGVGSEAFF. The DNA for the CDR3 is TGTGCCAGCAGCGACCAGGGGGTCGGTAGTGAAGCTTTCTTT.